This T cell receptor (beta chain) came from a study of Ad26.COV2.S vaccination and SARS-CoV-2 variants listed by TCRdb under 2021. At the level of the whole study: Vaccine-arm donors came from COV1001, a multicentre, randomized, double-blind, placebo-controlled phase I-IIa trial of Ad26.COV2.S in healthy adults. Ad26.COV2.S was administered intramuscularly at 5 x 10^10 or 1 x 10^11 viral particles, either as a single shot or as two shots given 56 days apart. The specificity and breadth of SARS-CoV-2-reactive T cell receptors after Ad26.COV2.S vaccination were assessed by TCRbeta repertoire sequencing. The TCR-sequenced set comprised approximately 32 samples: approximately 19 Ad26.COV2.S vaccine recipients, 5 placebo recipients and 8 SARS-CoV-2 convalescent individuals. Trial participants were randomized into five groups of five, in which low-dose or high-dose Ad26.COV2.S was given once or twice, or placebo was given on both occasions. Throughout the experiments and outcome assessment, investigators stayed blinded to trial group allocation. Results and caveats for the whole study, not just this receptor: After vaccination, spike-specific CD8+ and CD4+ T cell responses were reported to show substantial breadth. Comparing responses between vaccine doses or regimens was not something the study was powered to do. Compared with placebo recipients, Ad26.COV2.S recipients showed higher spike-specific TCR breadth (P = 0.0014). Vaccine and placebo recipients had similar non-spike TCR breadth, a finding consistent with the vaccine containing only spike. The authors noted that the TCR breadth and depth analyses may have underestimated total T cell responses.

The immunoSEQ Assay was used to sequence TCRbeta CDR3 regions. After extraction, genomic DNA underwent amplification by bias-controlled multiplex PCR, followed by high-throughput sequencing. As for how the authors treated the data: Collapsing and filtering of sequences were performed to quantify the absolute abundance of each unique TCRbeta CDR3 region. Usable DNA was measured by amplifying reference genes present in all nucleated cells, and TCRbeta template counts were normalized to that usable DNA to estimate T cell fraction. Repertoire TCRs were annotated as SARS-CoV-2-specific when V gene, CDR3 amino acid sequence and J gene were exactly matched to a known reactive TCR set. The reference SARS-CoV-2 TCR set was derived from MIRA and filtered for enrichment in COVID-19-positive ImmuneCODE repertoires, a step that removed public or cross-reactive TCRs. Using the MIRA antigens, annotated TCRs were further analysed by specific ORF or by position within an ORF. Depth was the summed frequency of annotated unique rearrangements, while breadth was defined as annotated unique rearrangements over total unique productive rearrangements. TCR breadth was compared between groups using two-sided Wilcoxon rank-sum tests. Here the immuneACCESS table is served through TCRdb, limited to in-frame sequences with V and J called. Missing clones are a known gap in these copies; in checked studies unresolved V genes cover under half, and the rest lacks a known reason. V and J calls and clone size are as listed in that table; D and trimming were resolved from the DNA. Present in this sample are a few hundred thousand clones, about 80% of which were seen just once. Of the sample, more than 7% falls within the top ten clones.

This sample's treatment or condition label indicates: over 15 received Ad26.COV2.S at low or high dose, single or two shots; about 5 received placebo; per-sample allocation not given. For vaccine and placebo recipients, the sequenced repertoires came from samples collected on day 63 after the first injection. In Cohort 1b, fewer than 30 adults aged 18-55 years were enrolled at a single site in Boston, USA, between 29 July and 7 August 2020. Ad26.COV2.S was a replication-incompetent adenovirus type 26 vector that expressed a prefusion-stabilized SARS-CoV-2 spike protein derived from the original Wuhan strain. V is pared back by 2 bases and J by 10 bases, with 9 bases lying between the germline termini. CDR1 is given as MNHEY and CDR2 as SVGAGI, both from the germline V gene. The CDR3 runs 12 amino acids, cysteine and phenylalanine included. This entry keeps only the CDR3 DNA: 36 bases, framed from base 1.

On this clone: Its antigen is currently not known. The sample holds no much larger clone one base away, and base qualities are not on file.

The sequence joins TRBV6-5 to TRBJ2-1; a tentative D match to TRBD1 spans 5 bases. The clonotype comes from a person aged 18-65 years who received the Ad26.COV2.S COVID-19 vaccine or a placebo. The source was peripheral blood, collected in a trial of Ad26.COV2.S vaccine versus placebo. The nucleotide sequence is given as TGTGCCAGCAGTTACGCAGGGTACGAGCAGTTCTTC. The translation is CASSYAGYEQFF.